This entry lists 32 T cell receptor beta chains sequenced from one sample in a study of diagnostic markers for celiac disease. TCRdb reanalyzed the reads and collapses them to one entry per CDR3 protein, without DNA. Seen in this sample are around 7,500 distinct CDR3 sequences; the ten most common clones hold 5.5% to 7%. Sequenced: either unsorted cells or a sorted T cell fraction (not recorded which). The receptor source for this set is a human donor. This table probably holds off-target reads from a library built for another chain.

The CDR3 spells CASSFWRGGAPNEQFF. The chain recombines TRBV28 with TRBJ2-1; checking the TCRdb D call of TRBD1 is not possible without DNA. The CDR3 contains 16 residues. In germline, CDR1 is MDHEN, CDR2 SYDVKM. Using reference TRBV28 and TRBJ2-1 for the parts outside the CDR3, the full variable domain is DVKVTQSSRYLVKRTGEKVFLECVQDMDHENMFWYRQDPGLGLRLIYFSYDVKMKEKGDIPEGYSVSREKKERFSLILESASTNQTSMYLCASSFWRGGAPNEQFFGPGTRLTVL.

This clonotype is called medium-sized (0.01 to 0.1%) based on its frequency. The chain couples TRBV10-3 to TRBJ2-3; the TRBD1 assignment by TCRdb is unverifiable without DNA. Germline CDR1 is ENHRY and CDR2 is SYGVKD. The CDR3 totals 15 residues. The CDR3: CAIGAQTGGRDTQYF.

This clonotype counts as medium-sized by frequency. The rearrangement uses TRBV5-1 and TRBJ2-5; there is no DNA to check the TCRdb D call of TRBD1. Per germline, CDR1 SGHRS and CDR2 YFSETQ. The CDR3 totals 15 residues. The CDR3 here is CASSSMGTSQETQYF.

This clonotype is classed as medium-sized (0.01 to 0.1%) by frequency. The rearrangement joins TRBV2 to TRBJ1-1; checking the TCRdb D call of TRBD1 is not possible without DNA. The CDR3 has 13 residues. CDR1 is SNHLY, CDR2 FYNNEI, per germline. CDR3 sequence reads: CASSVGTGTEAFF.

This chain uses TRBV5-1 with TRBJ2-5; TCRdb names TRBD1, which stays unverified in the absence of DNA. The CDR3 is 16 amino acids. The germline V gene has CDR1 SGHRS and CDR2 YFSETQ. The CDR3 reads CASSLGMGQRQETQYF. Together with reference TRBV5-1 and TRBJ2-5, the CDR3 gives the full variable domain: KAGVTQTPRYLIKTRGQQVTLSCSPISGHRSVSWYQQTPGQGLQFLFEYFSETQRNKGNFPGRFSGRQFSNSRSEMNVSTLELGDSALYLCASSLGMGQRQETQYFGPGTRLLVL.

This clonotype is labeled medium-sized based on frequency. This sequence joins TRBV5-1 and TRBJ1-2. Germline loops: CDR1 SGHRS, CDR2 YFSETQ. The CDR3 is made up of 12 amino acids. The CDR3 protein is CASSLFGDGYTF.

The rearrangement links TRBV28 to TRBJ2-7; lacking DNA, the TRBD1 call made by TCRdb goes unchecked. The CDR3 is 13 amino acids. CDR1 and CDR2 (germline): MDHEN, SYDVKM. This CDR3 reads CASSTPEHNEQYF.

The chain links TRBV5-1 to TRBJ2-3. From germline, CDR1 is SGHRS and CDR2 YFSETQ. The CDR3 covers 13 residues. CDR3 sequence reads: CASSQLSRDTQYF.

This sequence joins TRBV7-3 and TRBJ2-3; TCRdb reports TRBD2, a call that lacks DNA to check it against. This CDR3 is built from 15 residues. The germline V gene encodes CDR1 SGHTA and CDR2 FQGTGA. Here the CDR3 reads CASSLAGLITDTQYF.

The CDR3 sequence: CAWSSGLATDTQYF. The chain combines TRBV30 with TRBJ2-3; TCRdb outputs TRBD1, but without DNA this stays unchecked. The CDR3 runs 14 residues. CDR1 and CDR2 (germline): GTSNPN, SVGIG (reference sequence).

The chain has TRBV10-1 and TRBJ2-2; TCRdb reports TRBD1, a call that lacks DNA to check it against. This CDR3 contains 14 residues. Germline lookup yields CDR1 WNHNN and CDR2 SYGVQD (reference sequence). The CDR3 spells CASSLSGNTGELFF.

The rearrangement links TRBV7-8 to TRBJ2-1. Germline loops: CDR1 SGHVS, CDR2 FQNEAQ. The CDR3 is 14 residues long. The CDR3 protein is CASSLGSSYNEQFF.

V and J are TRBV7-8 and TRBJ2-3. Germline CDR1 and CDR2: SGHVS and FQNEAQ. The CDR3 consists of 14 residues. The CDR3 here is CASSFRQNLDTQYF.

By frequency, this clonotype registers medium-sized. J is TRBJ2-7 and V is TRBV29-1; the TRBD2 assignment by TCRdb is unverifiable without DNA. Germline V gives CDR1 SQVTM, CDR2 ANQGSEA. This CDR3 has 14 residues. The CDR3 is CSVALGREGSEQYF.

The CDR3 loop is CATRLAGVGELFF. The genes are TRBV10-3 and TRBJ2-2; TCRdb lists TRBD2, though no DNA is available to test this call. CDR1 is ENHRY and CDR2 is SYGVKD in the germline V gene. The CDR3 consists of 13 residues.

The chain couples TRBV5-1 to TRBJ2-3; TCRdb names TRBD1, which stays unverified in the absence of DNA. The CDR3 totals 16 residues. Germline assignment: CDR1 SGHRS and CDR2 YFSETQ. CDR3 amino acids: CASSLRGSSSTDTQYF.

The chain is built from TRBV5-1 and TRBJ1-4. CDR1 is SGHRS and CDR2 is YFSETQ in the germline V gene. This CDR3 is 15 amino acids long. CDR3 amino acids: CASSTTGSKSEKLFF. The full variable domain, with the rest looked up from reference TRBV5-1 and TRBJ1-4, is KAGVTQTPRYLIKTRGQQVTLSCSPISGHRSVSWYQQTPGQGLQFLFEYFSETQRNKGNFPGRFSGRQFSNSRSEMNVSTLELGDSALYLCASSTTGSKSEKLFFGSGTQLSVL.

This chain's CDR3 is CASSPGQPGNEQFF. The rearrangement links TRBV18 to TRBJ2-1; TCRdb outputs TRBD1, but without DNA this stays unchecked. The germline CDR1 and CDR2 sequences are KGHSH and LQKENI. This CDR3 has 14 amino acids.

The J gene is TRBJ2-5, the V gene TRBV28; the TRBD2 assignment by TCRdb is unverifiable without DNA. CDR3 size: 13 residues. Germline-derived CDR1 and CDR2 are MDHEN and SYDVKM. The chain's CDR3 is CASTTGGQETQYF.

This rearrangement joins TRBV28 to TRBJ1-1; TCRdb reports TRBD1, a call that lacks DNA to check it against. Looked up from germline, CDR1 is MDHEN and CDR2 is SYDVKM. The CDR3 contains 13 residues. This CDR3 reads CASSPGERGEAFF.

The chain is built from TRBV7-3 and TRBJ2-3; TCRdb names TRBD2, which stays unverified in the absence of DNA. CDR1 SGHTA and CDR2 FQGTGA come from the germline V gene. The CDR3 is 14 amino acids. CDR3 amino acids: CASSPGPRPDTQYF. The whole variable domain, filled in from reference TRBV7-3 and TRBJ2-3, reads GAGVSQTPSNKVTEKGKYVELRCDPISGHTALYWYRQSLGQGPEFLIYFQGTGAADDSGLPNDRFFAVRPEGSVSTLKIQRTERGDSAVYLCASSPGPRPDTQYFGPGTRLTVL.

The chain employs TRBV12-3 or TRBV12-4 and TRBJ2-5; TCRdb indicates TRBD1, and absent DNA this call remains unverified. The CDR3 contains 14 residues. The CDR3 sequence is CASSSDVARETQYF.

The gene calls are TRBV5-1 and TRBJ2-7. Germline V gene data show CDR1 as SGHRS and CDR2 as YFSETQ. This CDR3 contains 15 residues. The CDR3 region is CASSNAPTKWYEQYF.

The chain uses TRBV7-2 and TRBJ1-1; lacking DNA, the TRBD1 call made by TCRdb goes unchecked. The CDR3 has 15 residues. Germline assignment: CDR1 SGHTA and CDR2 FQGNSA. This CDR3 is CASSLGRQGNTEAFF. The full variable domain, its missing parts supplied by reference TRBV7-2 and TRBJ1-1, is GAGVSQSPSNKVTEKGKDVELRCDPISGHTALYWYRQSLGQGLEFLIYFQGNSAPDKSGLPSDRFSAERTGGSVSTLTIQRTQQEDSAVYLCASSLGRQGNTEAFFGQGTRLTVV.

The gene calls are TRBV12-3 or TRBV12-4 and TRBJ1-1. This CDR3 contains 15 residues. The CDR3 sequence: CASSGLGLLNTEAFF.

The chain has TRBV20-1 and TRBJ2-4; TCRdb's D call of TRBD1 is untestable without DNA. Per the germline V gene, CDR1 is DFQATT and CDR2 is SNEGSKA (reference sequence). CDR3 size: 11 residues. This CDR3 reads CSVGRGNIQYF.

The chain couples TRBV29-1 to TRBJ1-2. Germline-derived CDR1 and CDR2 are SQVTM and ANQGSEA. The CDR3 has 13 amino acids. The CDR3 protein is CSANGGSSSGYTF.

The genes are TRBV7-6 and TRBJ1-2; the TRBD1 assignment by TCRdb is unverifiable without DNA. The CDR3 consists of 14 residues. Germline CDR1 SGHVS, CDR2 FNYEAQ. The CDR3 sequence: CASSLAGHGLGYTF.

This clonotype is classed as medium-sized by frequency. The chain carries TRBV5-1 and TRBJ2-2. The CDR3 runs 16 residues. Germline assignment: CDR1 SGHRS and CDR2 YFSETQ. The CDR3 loop reads CASSLEPVKNTGELFF.

The V gene is TRBV7-8, the J gene TRBJ2-1; TCRdb picks TRBD2, but there is no DNA to check that call. The CDR3 runs to 13 residues. Germline CDR1 SGHVS, CDR2 FQNEAQ. The CDR3 spells CASSLGTSVGQFF.

This clonotype registers medium-sized by frequency. This chain connects TRBV5-1 to TRBJ1-1; TCRdb names TRBD1, which stays unverified in the absence of DNA. The CDR3 consists of 16 residues. CDR1 and CDR2 from the germline V gene are SGHRS and YFSETQ. The CDR3 loop reads CASSQDSPRGLIEAFF.

This chain connects TRBV18 to TRBJ2-7. Germline V gene lookup returns CDR1 KGHSH and CDR2 LQKENI. The CDR3 consists of 16 residues. The CDR3 spells CASSPSSPLLGGEQYF.